One sample yielded the 29 T cell receptor beta chains listed below, sequenced in a study of T-cell reconstitution after alpha-beta-depleted transplantation in children. Unique molecular identifiers were incorporated into the prepared TCRbeta library. Each CDR3 protein gets one entry after TCRdb re-called the PCR reads with MiXCR. The sample has 610,000 or so distinct CDR3 sequences; 25% to 30% are singletons. The input for sequencing was PBMCs, taken before TCRalphabeta/CD19-depleted stem cell transplant. The receptor source for this set is a boy younger than two with Wiskott-Aldrich syndrome, due to receive a stem cell transplant.

The chain couples TRBV20-1 to TRBJ2-2, with 11 bases matching TRBD2. Germline CDR1 and CDR2: DFQATT and SNEGSKA (reference sequence). J was trimmed by 8 bases and V by 2 bases; bases with no gene match: 4. The CDR3 extends over 14 amino acids. The CDR3 sequence is CSARRLAGFGELFF. CDR3 in DNA: TGCAGTGCTAGACGACTAGCGGGATTTGGGGAGCTGTTTTTT.

V is TRBV9 and J is TRBJ2-1, with 13 bases fitting TRBD2. The CDR3 consists of 15 residues. Germline assignment: CDR1 SGDLS and CDR2 YYNGEE. Germline trimming cut 5 bases from V and 10 bases from J; bases unmatched to any gene: 9. This CDR3 is CASSQTSGRAGEQFF. As DNA, the CDR3 is TGTGCCAGCAGTCAAACTAGCGGGAGGGCCGGGGAGCAGTTCTTC.

This clonotype was seen a few times. The rearrangement joins TRBV5-4 to TRBJ1-1, with D possibly being TRBD1 (6 bases). Looked up from germline, CDR1 is SGHNT and CDR2 is YYREEE (reference sequence). V lost 0 bases, J lost 3 bases, and 24 bases lay in between. The CDR3 is made up of 19 amino acids. The CDR3 region has the DNA TGTGCCAGCAGCTTGGCCGTCGCTTTGGGGGCTCGGGGAGACACTGAAGCTTTCTTT. It is translated as CASSLAVALGARGDTEAFF.

The chain joins TRBV5-1 to TRBJ2-7, with TRBD2 matching over 11 bases. V was clipped by 7 bases and J by 5 bases; unmatched bases: 8. Germline CDR1 SGHRS, CDR2 YFSETQ. This CDR3 is built from 14 residues. In DNA, the CDR3 is TGCGCCAGCCCTACTAGCGGGAGAGGCCACGAGCAGTACTTC. This sequence encodes CASPTSGRGHEQYF.

This clonotype was recorded a few times. CDR3 nucleotides: TGTGCCAGCAGAACCGGGACAGGCACCTACGAGCAGTACTTC. Protein: CASRTGTGTYEQYF. This sequence joins TRBV6-1 and TRBJ2-7; 8 bases line up with TRBD1. The CDR3 runs 14 residues. In germline, CDR1 is MNHNS, CDR2 SASEGT. The trim removed 6 bases at V and 2 bases at J, leaving 6 bases unmatched.

The V call is TRBV7-3, the J call TRBJ2-1, with D uncertain. From germline, CDR1 is SGHTA and CDR2 FQGTGA. Trimming cost V 1 base and J 4 bases, with 8 bases left between them. The CDR3 covers 14 residues. The CDR3 sequence is CASSLNGPYNEQFF. CDR3 nucleotides: TGTGCCAGCAGCTTAAACGGGCCGTACAATGAGCAGTTCTTC.

This clonotype was counted at least ten times. The germline gene is not matched at one end of the junction; a read error may be the cause. The CDR3 loop is CASSLTSGAYNEQFF. The CDR3 coding sequence is TGTGCCAGCAGCCTGACTAGCGGTGCCTACAATGAGCAGTTCTTC. V usage is TRBV5-1 and J usage is TRBJ2-1; TRBD2 matches 9 bases. The CDR3 loop spans 15 amino acids. Germline loops: CDR1 SGHRS, CDR2 YFSETQ.

The chain employs TRBV5-1 and TRBJ2-1, with D uncertain. In germline, CDR1 is SGHRS, CDR2 YFSETQ. This CDR3 spans 15 amino acids. The germline V and J ends were trimmed by 1 base and 5 bases, with 13 bases remaining between them. The CDR3 spells CASSLWISGDNEQFF. CDR3 bases: TGCGCCAGCAGCTTGTGGATTTCAGGAGACAATGAGCAGTTCTTC.

The CDR3 DNA follows: TGTGCCAGCAGTTTTCAGGGCAGGGGCAATCAGCCCCAGCATTTT. Its protein is CASSFQGRGNQPQHF. This sequence joins TRBV12-3 or TRBV12-4 and TRBJ1-5, with D maybe TRBD1 (5 bases). CDR3 length: 15 amino acids. Trimming took 3 bases from V and 2 from J, leaving 11 bases between them.

This chain links TRBV7-2 with TRBJ2-1; possibly TRBD2 for D (5 bases). The germline gives CDR1 SGHTA, CDR2 FQGNSA. V lost 6 bases and J 4 bases, leaving 16 bases between the germline ends. The length of the CDR3 is 15 residues. The CDR3 is CASSPRYGEYNEQFF. In nucleotides, the CDR3 is TGTGCCAGCAGTCCTCGTTACGGGGAATACAATGAGCAGTTCTTC.

This chain uses TRBV7-2 with TRBJ2-3; D is possibly TRBD2 (5 bases). Deletions cut 0 bases from V and 2 bases from J, with 9 bases between. This CDR3 region has 15 residues. Germline-derived CDR1 and CDR2 are SGHTA and FQGNSA. The CDR3, as DNA: TGTGCCAGCAGCTTAGCACAGCGGTACACAGATACGCAGTATTTT. Protein product: CASSLAQRYTDTQYF.

This clonotype appeared once. One end of the junction fails to match germline, which may point to a read error. J is TRBJ1-1 and V is TRBV5-1; TRBD1 is a possible D gene (5 bases). The CDR3 spans 14 residues. Germline CDR1 SGHRS, CDR2 YFSETQ. CDR3 sequence (DNA): TGCGCCAGCAGCTCGGGACGGTTGAACTCTGAAGCTTTCTTT. Translating gives CASSSGRLNSEAFF.

The V and J genes are TRBV12-3 or TRBV12-4 and TRBJ2-1; no firm D call. The CDR3 has 14 residues. Trimming shortened V by 5 bases and J by 8 bases, and 16 bases separated the two germline ends. The CDR3 bases are TGTGCCAGCAGTCCCCGGGCCGAAGTCCATGAGCAGTTCTTC. Translation gives CASSPRAEVHEQFF.

This chain links TRBV12-3 or TRBV12-4 with TRBJ2-1, with 10 positions matching TRBD2. V shed 0 bases and J 8 bases; nucleotides not matched to a gene: 7. The CDR3 length is 16 residues. The CDR3 reads CASSLALSSGRDEQFF. The CDR3 DNA sequence: TGTGCCAGCAGTTTAGCGCTGTCTAGCGGGAGAGATGAGCAGTTCTTC.

The chain uses TRBV5-1 and TRBJ2-1; TRBD2 matches at 7 bases. CDR3 size: 16 residues. Per the germline V gene, CDR1 is SGHRS and CDR2 is YFSETQ. The J segment lost 8 bases and the V segment lost 1 base, leaving 12 bases of the junction unmatched. The CDR3 loop reads CASSLSAGEGWDEQFF. The CDR3 nucleotides read TGCGCCAGCAGCTTGTCTGCGGGAGAGGGTTGGGATGAGCAGTTCTTC.

The chain links TRBV5-1 to TRBJ1-2; no definite D call. V dropped 1 base and J dropped 2 bases, with 9 bases sitting between them. CDR1 is SGHRS and CDR2 is YFSETQ in the germline V gene. CDR3 length equals 14 residues. Here the CDR3 reads CASSLKYGNYGYTF. Here the CDR3 DNA reads TGCGCCAGCAGCTTGAAGTACGGAAACTATGGCTACACCTTC.

The CDR3: CASRALAGGYNEQFF. Here the CDR3 DNA reads TGTGCCAGCAGGGCCTTAGCGGGAGGTTACAATGAGCAGTTCTTC. The rearrangement uses TRBV12-3 or TRBV12-4 and TRBJ2-1, with 10 positions matching TRBD2. Trimming at V came to 6 bases and at J to 4 bases, leaving 6 bases not matched to a gene. The CDR3 has 15 amino acids.

V gene TRBV29-1 combines with J gene TRBJ2-7; 11 bases are a match to TRBD2. The CDR3 length is 13 residues. Germline V gives CDR1 SQVTM, CDR2 ANQGSEA. V gave up 7 bases and J gave up 5 bases; unmatched junction bases: 7. CDR3 amino acids: CSATASGRNEQYF. CDR3 nucleotide sequence: TGCAGCGCCACGGCTAGCGGGAGGAACGAGCAGTACTTC.

This chain links TRBV12-3 or TRBV12-4 with TRBJ2-1; D possibly corresponds to TRBD2 (6 bases). Trimming cost V 3 bases and J 3 bases, with 12 bases left between them. This CDR3 contains 15 residues. The CDR3 protein is CASSLVRGYYNEQFF. For the CDR3, the DNA is TGTGCCAGCAGTTTGGTCCGGGGGTACTACAATGAGCAGTTCTTC.

The V call is TRBV5-1, the J call TRBJ2-1; tentatively, D is TRBD2 (6 bases). This CDR3 is 17 amino acids long. V lost 1 base and J 2 bases, leaving 16 bases between the germline ends. The V gene's germline CDR1 is SGHRS and CDR2 YFSETQ. The CDR3 DNA sequence: TGCGCCAGCAGCTTGCAGGTTTCGGGCGGGGCCTACAATGAGCAGTTCTTC. As protein: CASSLQVSGGAYNEQFF.

The chain joins TRBV3-1 to TRBJ1-2; unclear D gene. Germline CDR1 and CDR2: LGHDT and YNNKEL (reference sequence). This CDR3 has 13 residues. V lost 1 base, J lost 4 bases, and 7 bases lay in between. DNA for the CDR3: TGTGCCAGCAGCCAAGGGGGTGGCTATGGCTACACCTTC. Translating gives CASSQGGGYGYTF.

The chain is built from TRBV5-1 and TRBJ1-3, with no clear D. The length of the CDR3 is 16 residues. CDR1 SGHRS and CDR2 YFSETQ come from the germline V gene. With 0 bases removed from V and 1 base from J, the gap between germline ends came to 11 bases. This CDR3 is CASSLVDGKSGNTIYF. CDR3 DNA: TGCGCCAGCAGCTTGGTCGACGGAAAATCTGGAAACACCATATATTTT.

This clonotype occurred a few times. The chain combines TRBV4-2 with TRBJ2-5, with TRBD2 identical over 10 bases. Germline V gene sequence: CDR1 LGHNA, CDR2 YNFKEQ. Unmatched junction bases numbered 9, after V lost 4 bases and J lost 4 bases. The CDR3 sequence is 16 residues long. CDR3 DNA sequence: TGTGCCAGCAGCCGACAGAGCGGGAGGGCCGGAGAGACCCAGTACTTC. The encoded protein is CASSRQSGRAGETQYF.

The rearrangement links TRBV5-1 to TRBJ2-7; TRBD1 is a possible D gene (5 bases). The germline V gene has CDR1 SGHRS and CDR2 YFSETQ. CDR3 length: 15 residues. Trimming left V 0 bases short and J 6 bases short, with 16 bases between. The CDR3 here is CASSLAPPPQGEQYF. CDR3 DNA sequence: TGCGCCAGCAGCTTGGCCCCCCCTCCCCAGGGCGAGCAGTACTTC.

The chain uses TRBV5-1 and TRBJ1-1, with 8 positions matching TRBD1. V trimming: 3 bases; J trimming: 0 bases; junction bases outside the gene matches: 1. The CDR3 length is 14 residues. Germline V gene data show CDR1 as SGHRS and CDR2 as YFSETQ. CDR3 region: CASSYRGMNTEAFF. The CDR3, as DNA: TGCGCCAGCAGCTACAGGGGGATGAACACTGAAGCTTTCTTT.

This chain connects TRBV5-5 to TRBJ1-1; TRBD1 agrees at 7 bases. The CDR3 has 14 amino acids. The germline CDR1 and CDR2 sequences are SGHKS and YYEKEE (reference sequence). V lost 4 bases to trimming and J lost 0 bases; unmatched junction nucleotides: 3. CDR3 amino acids: CASSRDRMNTEAFF. CDR3 coding DNA: TGTGCCAGCAGCCGGGACAGAATGAACACTGAAGCTTTCTTT.

This clonotype has more than one count but fewer than ten. J is TRBJ1-2 and V is TRBV20-1; a possible D gene is TRBD1 (6 bases). Looked up from germline, CDR1 is DFQATT and CDR2 is SNEGSKA (reference sequence). Trimming left V 4 bases short and J 5 bases short, with 14 bases between. CDR3 size: 13 residues. The CDR3 sequence is CSANRVGRYGYTF. For the CDR3, the DNA is TGCAGTGCTAACAGGGTTGGGAGGTATGGCTACACCTTC.

This clonotype came up a few times. The chain uses TRBV7-2 and TRBJ1-1; tentatively, D is TRBD1 (5 bases). Germline loops: CDR1 SGHTA, CDR2 FQGNSA. There are 13 residues in the CDR3. V lost 9 bases, J lost 0 bases, and 11 bases lay in between. The CDR3 is CARTGTMNTEAFF. In DNA form, the CDR3 reads TGTGCCAGAACCGGGACGATGAACACTGAAGCTTTCTTT.

The gene calls are TRBV5-4 and TRBJ1-6; D is possibly TRBD1 (5 bases). The V end lost 0 bases, the J end lost 10 bases, and 14 bases lay between the germline ends. The CDR3 consists of 15 residues. Germline lookup yields CDR1 SGHNT and CDR2 YYREEE (reference sequence). The CDR3 spells CASSLEAVGDSPLHF. CDR3 in DNA: TGTGCCAGCAGCTTGGAAGCCGTCGGGGACTCACCCCTCCACTTT.